This passage covers 31 T cell receptor beta chains from one sample sequenced in a study of spatial heterogeneity in lung cancer. TCRdb re-called the 5' RACE reads through MiXCR, storing one row per CDR3 protein. The sample includes around 2,200 distinct CDR3 sequences, approximately 8% of them seen just once. Their antigen targets remain unknown. The sample's time point: sample taken at primary tumor resection. Findings and caveats of the study: How many expanded intratumoral alpha and beta TCRs were present tracked the tumor mutation count, which was a count of nonsynonymous mutations.

The sequences come from lung tumor tissue, collected at surgery. These receptors came from a female donor with early-stage non-small cell lung cancer.

The rearrangement joins TRBV7-7 to TRBJ2-5, with 8 bases fitting TRBD1. The CDR3 is 15 residues long. V lost 5 bases and J lost 2; bases outside the gene matches: 7. Per the germline V gene, CDR1 is SSHAT and CDR2 is FNYEAQ (reference sequence). This CDR3 reads CASSENRGAQETQYF. CDR3 DNA sequence: TGTGCCAGCAGCGAAAACAGGGGGGCACAAGAGACCCAGTACTTC.

This clonotype appeared many times. This chain links TRBV7-2 with TRBJ1-1; TRBD1 is a possible D gene (5 bases). There are 15 residues in the CDR3. Germline-derived CDR1 and CDR2 are SGHTA and FQGNSA. The V end lost 6 bases, the J end lost 2 bases, and 16 bases lay between the germline ends. In DNA, the CDR3 is TGTGCCAGCAGGGCCGGGACCCTCTTAAACACTGAAGCTTTCTTT. Its protein product is CASRAGTLLNTEAFF. The entire variable domain, with the rest obtained from reference TRBV7-2 and TRBJ1-1, is as follows: GAGVSQSPSNKVTEKGKDVELRCDPISGHTALYWYRQSLGQGLEFLIYFQGNSAPDKSGLPSDRFSAERTGGSVSTLTIQRTQQEDSAVYLCASRAGTLLNTEAFFGQGTRLTVV.

This chain connects TRBV14 to TRBJ1-1; D might be TRBD1 (6 bases). The length of the CDR3 is 18 residues. CDR1 is SGHDN and CDR2 is FVKESK in the germline V gene. Trimming took off 4 bases at V and 5 bases at J, with 26 bases between the two ends. CDR3 loop: CASSPRLRGAFLRTEAFF. DNA of the CDR3: TGTGCCAGCAGCCCACGGCTGAGGGGGGCATTCCTTCGGACTGAAGCTTTCTTT.

This sequence joins TRBV9 and TRBJ2-1, with 8 bases identical to TRBD1. The CDR3 contains 17 residues. Germline loops: CDR1 SGDLS, CDR2 YYNGEE. The trim removed 4 bases at V and 6 bases at J, leaving 15 bases unmatched. The CDR3 bases are TGTGCCAGCAGCACCAGAACGGACAGGGTTTGGATCAATGAGCAGTTCTTC. As protein: CASSTRTDRVWINEQFF.

In this sample, this clonotype turned up many times. The chain uses TRBV7-2 and TRBJ2-5, with 8 nucleotides matching TRBD2. The CDR3 runs 15 residues. The germline V gene encodes CDR1 SGHTA and CDR2 FQGNSA. Trimming removed 4 bases from V and 4 bases from J; junction bases left unmatched: 8. CDR3 sequence (DNA): TGTGCCAGCAGCTACTCAGCGGGAGAGATAGAGACCCAGTACTTC. Translation gives CASSYSAGEIETQYF.

By share, this clonotype counts as medium-sized (0.01 to 0.1%). This chain connects TRBV7-3 to TRBJ2-3; D is unresolved. Trimming shortened V by 5 bases and J by 2 bases, and 8 bases separated the two germline ends. The CDR3 has 13 residues. The germline V gene encodes CDR1 SGHTA and CDR2 FQGTGA. CDR3 protein: CASSQSYTDTQYF. Here the CDR3 DNA reads TGTGCCAGCAGCCAGTCGTACACAGATACGCAGTATTTT.

This clonotype was seen repeatedly, ten times or more. The V gene is TRBV24-1, the J gene TRBJ2-3; tentative D call: TRBD1 (5 bases). Germline V gene lookup returns CDR1 KGHDR and CDR2 SFDVKD. Deletions cut 4 bases from V and 5 bases from J, with 9 bases between. The CDR3 totals 13 residues. The CDR3 DNA is TGTGCCACCAGTGAAGGGGCAATAGATACGCAGTATTTT. This encodes CATSEGAIDTQYF.

This clonotype was seen many times. The chain carries TRBV20-1 and TRBJ2-1, with D possibly TRBD2 on 6 matching bases. The V end was cut by 6 bases, the J end by 2 bases, with 14 bases between. CDR1 is DFQATT, CDR2 SNEGSKA, per germline (reference sequence). This CDR3 contains 14 residues. The CDR3 coding sequence is TGCAGTGCCACGGACGGGAGCCCCTACAATGAGCAGTTCTTC. Protein: CSATDGSPYNEQFF.

Relative to its sample, this clonotype is medium-sized. V usage is TRBV19 and J usage is TRBJ2-3; no reliable D call. Germline V gene data show CDR1 as LNHDA and CDR2 as SQIVND (reference sequence). V was cut by 4 bases and J by 0 bases, with 11 bases left in between. The CDR3 spans 15 residues. The CDR3 region is CASSNWRSSTDTQYF. For the CDR3, the DNA is TGTGCCAGTAGTAATTGGCGGAGTAGCACAGATACGCAGTATTTT.

Judged by abundance, this clonotype is medium-sized. V usage is TRBV19 and J usage is TRBJ2-1, with 11 bases lining up with TRBD2. The germline gives CDR1 LNHDA, CDR2 SQIVND (reference sequence). Trimming removed 7 bases from V and 4 bases from J; junction bases left unmatched: 15. The CDR3 runs to 18 residues. CDR3 bases: TGTGCCAGTACCGACGGGACACCCGGGACTAGCGGTTACAATGAGCAGTTCTTC. It translates to CASTDGTPGTSGYNEQFF.

This clonotype is judged medium-sized. The J gene is TRBJ2-2, the V gene TRBV12-3 or TRBV12-4, with 7 positions matching TRBD1. V lost 4 bases and J lost 2; bases outside the gene matches: 7. The CDR3 has 16 residues. The CDR3 protein is CASSSDRLFNTGELFF. CDR3 bases: TGTGCCAGCAGTTCGGACAGGTTATTTAACACCGGGGAGCTGTTTTTT.

By its share, this clonotype is medium-sized. The V gene is TRBV11-2, the J gene TRBJ2-7; D call uncertain. Germline V gene sequence: CDR1 SGHAT, CDR2 FQNNGV. There are 14 residues in the CDR3. V lost 2 bases and J lost 2, with 10 bases in between. CDR3 bases: TGTGCCAGCAGCTTAATAAACCAGGCCTACGAGCAGTACTTC. Its translation is CASSLINQAYEQYF.

This clonotype is judged medium-sized (0.01 to 0.1%). The V and J genes are TRBV20-1 and TRBJ1-5; D is ambiguous. Germline-derived CDR1 and CDR2 are DFQATT and SNEGSKA (reference sequence). The length of the CDR3 is 15 residues. V lost 5 bases to trimming and J lost 7 bases, with 21 bases between them. DNA for the CDR3: TGCAGTGCTTACTTCCGGAGACAAGGTCCCCAGCCCCAGCATTTT. This gives the protein CSAYFRRQGPQPQHF.

The chain recombines TRBV18 with TRBJ2-1, with D tentatively TRBD1 (6 bases). V was trimmed by 3 bases and J by 7 bases, leaving 10 bases between them. This CDR3 comprises 13 residues. CDR1 and CDR2 (germline): KGHSH, LQKENI. The CDR3 protein is CASSPKQGNEQFF. The CDR3 DNA reads TGTGCCAGCTCACCGAAACAGGGAAATGAGCAGTTCTTC.

The gene calls are TRBV10-1 and TRBJ2-7; D is perhaps TRBD2 (6 bases). Trimming took 8 bases from V and 5 from J, leaving 16 bases between them. The V gene's germline CDR1 is WNHNN and CDR2 SYGVQD (reference sequence). CDR3 size: 13 residues. Here the CDR3 DNA reads TGCGCCAGCGGAGCCTCCGGGAGAAACGAGCAGTACTTC. It yields the protein CASGASGRNEQYF.

In its sample, this clonotype was seen many times. The gene calls are TRBV9 and TRBJ2-2, with 7 bases matching TRBD2. Trimming cost V 3 bases and J 6 bases; bases outside gene matches: 11. The CDR3 loop spans 16 amino acids. Germline V gene sequence: CDR1 SGDLS, CDR2 YYNGEE. The CDR3 DNA is TGTGCCAGCAGCGCCGGGACTATCCCGTCTTCCGGGGAGCTGTTTTTT. Its translation: CASSAGTIPSSGELFF.

The chain employs TRBV6-1 and TRBJ2-1; D perhaps matches TRBD2 (5 bases). V shed 2 bases and J shed 10 bases, with 9 bases lying between them. The CDR3 length is 12 residues. Germline CDR1 is MNHNS and CDR2 is SASEGT. The CDR3 reads CASSELGDEQFF. CDR3 coding DNA: TGTGCCAGCAGTGAATTGGGAGACGAGCAGTTCTTC.

This clonotype is classed as large. CDR3 bases: TGTGCCAGCTCACCAGGGACTAGCGGGAGTGAGACCCAGTACTTC. Translated, it gives CASSPGTSGSETQYF. V is TRBV18 and J is TRBJ2-5; TRBD2 matches at 14 bases. CDR1 and CDR2 (germline): KGHSH, LQKENI. The CDR3 has 15 amino acids. The V gene end was trimmed by 2 bases and the J gene end by 5 bases; junction bases not matched to a gene: 1. Looking up the rest from reference TRBV18 and TRBJ2-5 gives the full variable domain: NAGVMQNPRHLVRRRGQEARLRCSPMKGHSHVYWYRQLPEEGLKFMVYLQKENIIDESGMPKERFSAEFPKEGPSILRIQQVVRGDSAAYFCASSPGTSGSETQYFGPGTRLLVL.

This clonotype was counted ten times or more. V is TRBV20-1 and J is TRBJ2-3; a possible D gene is TRBD2 (5 bases). V shed 2 bases and J shed 4 bases, with 13 bases lying between them. Germline V gene lookup returns CDR1 DFQATT and CDR2 SNEGSKA (reference sequence). This CDR3 spans 14 amino acids. CDR3 sequence: CSARPVGRADTQYF. The CDR3, as DNA: TGCAGTGCTAGACCAGTGGGGAGAGCAGATACGCAGTATTTT.

This clonotype is labeled as medium-sized (0.01 to 0.1%). The J gene is TRBJ2-1, the V gene TRBV7-3; D gene ambiguous. Germline V gene data show CDR1 as SGHTA and CDR2 as FQGTGA. V was clipped by 5 bases and J by 5 bases, with 16 bases between them. CDR3 length: 15 amino acids. The CDR3 loop is CASSPAPANNNEQFF. The CDR3 DNA follows: TGTGCCAGCAGCCCAGCCCCCGCCAACAACAATGAGCAGTTCTTC.

In this sample, this clonotype is medium-sized. The chain couples TRBV19 to TRBJ2-1; D not certain. The CDR3 is 15 residues long. Germline-derived CDR1 and CDR2 are LNHDA and SQIVND (reference sequence). Trimming removed 4 bases at V and 4 bases at J, with 14 bases between. As DNA, the CDR3 is TGTGCCAGTAGTAGTTCGGCCTCTGCATACAATGAGCAGTTCTTC. Protein: CASSSSASAYNEQFF.

This clonotype counts as medium-sized (0.01 to 0.1%). CDR3 DNA sequence: TGTGCCAGCAGCACAGGGACCTGGGGCACAGATACGCAGTATTTT. Protein sequence: CASSTGTWGTDTQYF. The chain joins TRBV11-2 to TRBJ2-3; D might be TRBD1 (6 bases). V lost 5 bases and J 1 base, leaving 13 bases between the germline ends. This CDR3 spans 15 amino acids. Looked up from germline, CDR1 is SGHAT and CDR2 is FQNNGV. The entire variable domain, with the rest obtained from reference TRBV11-2 and TRBJ2-3, is as follows: EAGVAQSPRYKIIEKRQSVAFWCNPISGHATLYWYQQILGQGPKLLIQFQNNGVVDDSQLPKDRFSAERLKGVDSTLKIQPAKLEDSAVYLCASSTGTWGTDTQYFGPGTRLTVL.

This clonotype is medium-sized in the sample. The V call is TRBV18, the J call TRBJ2-7; D not resolved. The V and J ends lost 2 bases and 0 bases respectively, with 5 bases between them. This CDR3 has 13 amino acids. Germline assignment: CDR1 KGHSH and CDR2 LQKENI. DNA for the CDR3: TGTGCCAGCTCACCAGCGAGCTCCTACGAGCAGTACGTC. This translates into CASSPASSYEQYV.

This clonotype is classed as medium-sized (0.01 to 0.1%). The chain combines TRBV27 with TRBJ2-5; maybe TRBD1 (6 bases). This CDR3 spans 16 amino acids. In germline, CDR1 is MNHEY, CDR2 SMNVEV (reference sequence). Trimming took off 11 bases at V and 7 bases at J, with 29 bases between the two ends. CDR3 sequence reads: CARETDSFGRSATQYF. The CDR3 DNA follows: TGTGCCCGAGAAACGGACAGTTTTGGGCGTTCCGCGACCCAGTACTTC.

This clonotype is labeled medium-sized. The V call is TRBV20-1, the J call TRBJ1-4, with 7 bases that match TRBD1. Trimming removed 2 bases from V and 5 bases from J; junction bases left unmatched: 5. The CDR3 is made up of 14 amino acids. Germline CDR1 DFQATT, CDR2 SNEGSKA (reference sequence). The CDR3 DNA follows: TGCAGTGCTAGACCGGGACAGCCGAATGAAAAACTGTTTTTT. Its protein is CSARPGQPNEKLFF.

This clonotype was counted once. This chain joins TRBV5-6 and TRBJ2-3, with 8 bases aligning to TRBD1. The V and J ends lost 8 bases and 6 bases, in that order; junction bases with no gene match: 5. Germline V gives CDR1 SGHDT, CDR2 YYEEEE. This CDR3 is 12 amino acids long. CDR3 loop: CASGTGTDTQYF. The CDR3, as DNA: TGTGCCAGTGGGACAGGAACGGATACGCAGTATTTT.

This clonotype is categorized as medium-sized. The chain joins TRBV7-2 to TRBJ2-6, with D perhaps TRBD1 (6 bases). The germline V and J ends were trimmed by 6 bases and 0 bases, with 12 bases remaining between them. Looked up from germline, CDR1 is SGHTA and CDR2 is FQGNSA. The CDR3 totals 16 residues. CDR3 sequence: CASRLTGTSGANVLTF. As DNA, the CDR3 is TGTGCCAGCAGACTGACAGGAACCTCTGGGGCCAACGTCCTGACTTTC.

This clonotype was detected many times. The chain couples TRBV11-2 to TRBJ2-7, with TRBD2 matching over 10 bases. Losses at the gene ends were 5 bases for V and 2 bases for J; bases not matched to a gene: 3. The CDR3 contains 14 residues. The germline gives CDR1 SGHAT, CDR2 FQNNGV. The CDR3 loop reads CASSLGLAAYEQYF. The CDR3 DNA is TGTGCCAGCAGCCTAGGACTAGCGGCCTACGAGCAGTACTTC.

This clonotype was observed many times. This chain uses TRBV18 with TRBJ2-5; D ambiguous. The V end was cut by 1 base, the J end by 4 bases, with 10 bases between. Germline CDR1 is KGHSH and CDR2 is LQKENI. This CDR3 is 14 amino acids long. The CDR3 reads CASSPQREGETQYF. The CDR3 DNA is TGTGCCAGCTCACCACAAAGAGAAGGAGAGACCCAGTACTTC.

This clonotype is medium-sized by share. The rearrangement joins TRBV20-1 to TRBJ2-2; D is unresolved. V gave up 0 bases and J gave up 1 base, with 6 bases separating them. From germline, CDR1 is DFQATT and CDR2 SNEGSKA (reference sequence). This CDR3 comprises 14 residues. CDR3 in amino acids: CSARDSGNTGELFF. The CDR3 region has the DNA TGCAGTGCTAGAGATTCTGGGAACACCGGGGAGCTGTTTTTT.

This clonotype was observed at least ten times. This chain uses TRBV6-2 or TRBV6-3 with TRBJ2-7; D remains ambiguous. V was pared by 7 bases and J by 6 bases, with 19 bases between. The CDR3 covers 14 residues. Germline values: CDR1 MNHEY, CDR2 SVGEGT. The CDR3: CASTRRRTEVEQYF. In DNA, the CDR3 is TGTGCCAGCACCAGACGGCGGACGGAAGTCGAGCAGTACTTC.